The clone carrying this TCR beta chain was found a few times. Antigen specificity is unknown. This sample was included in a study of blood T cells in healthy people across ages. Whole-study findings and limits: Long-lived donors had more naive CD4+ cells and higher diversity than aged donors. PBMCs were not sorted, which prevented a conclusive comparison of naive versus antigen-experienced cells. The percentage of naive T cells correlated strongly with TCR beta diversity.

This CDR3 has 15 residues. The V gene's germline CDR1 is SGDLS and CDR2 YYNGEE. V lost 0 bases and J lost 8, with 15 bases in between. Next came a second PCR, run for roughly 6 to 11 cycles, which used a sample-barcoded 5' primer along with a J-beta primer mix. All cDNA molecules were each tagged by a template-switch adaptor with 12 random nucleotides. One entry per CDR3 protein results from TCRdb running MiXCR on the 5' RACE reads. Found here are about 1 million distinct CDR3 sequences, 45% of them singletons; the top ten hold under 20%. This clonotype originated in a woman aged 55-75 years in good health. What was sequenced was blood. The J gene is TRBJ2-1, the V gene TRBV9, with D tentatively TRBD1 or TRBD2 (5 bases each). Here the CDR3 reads CASSVDGSLGDEQFF. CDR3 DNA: TGTGCCAGCAGCGTAGATGGTTCTCTGGGGGATGAGCAGTTCTTC.